This T cell receptor beta chain was identified during a study of cytomegalovirus exposure and HLA in healthy donors. Study results and caveats: Confirmation was obtained in vitro that a few CMV-associated chains are specific for CMV antigens. Despite most TCR sequences being rare, some public TCRs occurred in many donors. Cytomegalovirus-associated status was assigned to around 160 TCR beta chains. Reports showed the classifier diagnosing cytomegalovirus status with high specificity and sensitivity.

There are 15 residues in the CDR3. V was pared by 5 bases and J by 6 bases, with 8 bases of the junction left unmatched. Germline CDR1 is SGHNT and CDR2 is YENEEA. Assay used: immunoSEQ multiplex PCR; TCRdb lists only in-frame clones, some missing. The data show fewer than 90,000 clones, with approximately 95% seen just once and approximately 3.5% held by the top ten. Concerning this clone itself: Antigen unknown.

The TCR sequence derives from a woman younger than 35 in good health and CMV-seropositive. The specimen sequenced was PBMCs. V is TRBV11-3 and J is TRBJ2-1, with 9 bases matching TRBD1. The CDR3 DNA is TGTGCCAGCAGCCCAGCCTCGACAGGGGGCAATGAGCAGTTCTTC. This translates into CASSPASTGGNEQFF.